This T cell receptor (beta chain) was recovered during a study of T cell responses to AZD1222 COVID-19 vaccine. V was shortened by 2 bases and J by 0 bases, with 14 bases between the two germline ends. The CDR3 is 17 amino acids. Germline lookup yields CDR1 KGHSH and CDR2 LQKENI. Here immunoSEQ multiplex PCR was the method, and the copy in TCRdb shows in-frame clones only, minus some. The sample holds some 150,000 clones; roughly nine tenths are singletons and the top ten take roughly 1.8%. This chain links TRBV18 with TRBJ1-3; D might be TRBD1 (5 bases). This TCR came from an adult who received the AZD1222 COVID-19 vaccine. The sample was peripheral blood, taken 28 days after the second AZD1222 dose. CDR3 amino acids: CASSPRQGPNSGNTIYF. CDR3 nucleotides: TGTGCCAGCTCACCAAGGCAGGGACCAAACTCTGGAAACACCATATATTTT.